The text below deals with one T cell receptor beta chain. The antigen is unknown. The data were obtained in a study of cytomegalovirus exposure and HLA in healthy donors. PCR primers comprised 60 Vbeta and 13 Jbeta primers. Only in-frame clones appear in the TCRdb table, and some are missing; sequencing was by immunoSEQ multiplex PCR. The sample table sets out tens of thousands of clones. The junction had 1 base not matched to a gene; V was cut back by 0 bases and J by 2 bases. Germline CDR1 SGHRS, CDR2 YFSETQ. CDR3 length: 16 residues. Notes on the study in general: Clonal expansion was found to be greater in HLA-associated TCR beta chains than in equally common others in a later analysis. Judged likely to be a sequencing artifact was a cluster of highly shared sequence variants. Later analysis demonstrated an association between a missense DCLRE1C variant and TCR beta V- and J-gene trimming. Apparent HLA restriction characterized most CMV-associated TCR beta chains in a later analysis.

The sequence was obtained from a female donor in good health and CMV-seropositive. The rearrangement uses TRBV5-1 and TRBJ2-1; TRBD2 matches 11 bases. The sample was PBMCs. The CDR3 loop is CASSLELAGAYNEQFF. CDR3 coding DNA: TGCGCCAGCAGCTTGGAACTAGCGGGAGCCTACAATGAGCAGTTCTTC.